This paragraph covers one TCR beta chain sequence. The sample is drawn from a study of PD-L1 blockade in urothelial cancer. Synthetic TCR analog templates were spiked into all PCRs individually. Clones were read by immunoSEQ multiplex PCR, and TCRdb kept only the in-frame ones, dropping some. Of 100,000 to 150,000 clones detected, approximately 84% appear once; the ten largest clones hold about 2.9%. The germline gives CDR1 SGHRS, CDR2 YFSETQ. The ends were cut back, 3 bases at V and 7 bases at J, with 16 bases in the middle. The CDR3 is made up of 14 amino acids. Stated time point: pretreatment peripheral blood.

The chain joins TRBV5-1 to TRBJ1-2; possibly TRBD1 for D (5 bases). The source material was PBMCs, sampled around atezolizumab (anti-PD-L1) treatment. The receptor was derived from a man aged 45 to 65 with urothelial cancer. CDR3 sequence: CASSWRDSTGGYTF. DNA of the CDR3: TGCGCCAGCAGCTGGAGAGACAGTACCGGTGGCTACACCTTC.